A single sample gave rise to the 24 T cell receptor beta chains below, sequenced in a study of tumor-infiltrating lymphocytes in localized non-small cell lung cancer. Data came from immunoSEQ multiplex PCR; TCRdb stores just in-frame clones and leaves some out. Here the sample spans about 6,400 clones, 65% to 80% being singletons. The sequencing input was lung tumor tissue. Receptor source: a human donor with non-small cell lung cancer.

The CDR3 DNA follows: TGCGCCAGCAGGATACAGGGGGATGGAAACACCATATATTTT. Its protein is CASRIQGDGNTIYF. The chain combines TRBV5-1 with TRBJ1-3, with TRBD1 matching 8 bases. The CDR3 is 14 residues long. CDR1 and CDR2 from the germline V gene are SGHRS and YFSETQ. Trimming cost V 5 bases and J 3 bases; bases outside gene matches: 4. Looking up the rest from reference TRBV5-1 and TRBJ1-3 gives the full variable domain: KAGVTQTPRYLIKTRGQQVTLSCSPISGHRSVSWYQQTPGQGLQFLFEYFSETQRNKGNFPGRFSGRQFSNSRSEMNVSTLELGDSALYLCASRIQGDGNTIYFGEGSWLTVV.

This chain links TRBV6-5 with TRBJ2-1; 7 bases line up with TRBD1. The CDR3 covers 14 residues. V shed 7 bases and J 7 bases; nucleotides not matched to a gene: 10. Germline V gene sequence: CDR1 MNHEY, CDR2 SVGAGI. In DNA form, the CDR3 reads TGTGCCAGCAAAAGGGACAGTATAATAAATGAGCAGTTCTTC. Translated: CASKRDSIINEQFF.

This clone has just a few counts. The chain has TRBV19 and TRBJ2-3; D may be TRBD2 (5 bases). V was pared by 7 bases and J by 0 bases, with 14 bases between. This CDR3 spans 15 amino acids. Germline V gene lookup returns CDR1 LNHDA and CDR2 SQIVND (reference sequence). The CDR3 sequence: CASKAGVVSTDTQYF. The CDR3 bases are TGTGCCAGTAAAGCCGGGGTAGTGAGCACAGATACGCAGTATTTT.

The V gene is TRBV4-1, the J gene TRBJ2-3; TRBD2 might be the D (6 bases). Trimming cost V 3 bases and J 4 bases, with 14 bases left between them. There are 15 residues in the CDR3. CDR1 is MGHRA and CDR2 is YSYEKL in the germline V gene. CDR3 loop: CASSQGPRRADTQYF. For the CDR3, the DNA is TGCGCCAGCAGCCAGGGCCCCAGGAGGGCAGATACGCAGTATTTT.

The chain carries TRBV4-2 and TRBJ2-7; D possibly corresponds to TRBD2 (5 bases). The germline V gene has CDR1 LGHNA and CDR2 YNFKEQ. The CDR3 runs 16 residues. The V gene lost 2 bases and the J gene lost 5 bases, with 19 bases spanning the gap. The CDR3 is CASSQYRDLTRNEQYF. The CDR3 DNA is TGTGCCAGCAGCCAATACCGGGATCTCACCCGCAACGAGCAGTACTTC.

By share of the sample, this clone is large (0.1 to 1%). V usage is TRBV28 and J usage is TRBJ1-1; D gene unclear. Germline CDR1 reads MDHEN; CDR2 reads SYDVKM. Trimming took off 6 bases at V and 0 bases at J, with 20 bases between the two ends. The CDR3 extends over 17 amino acids. CDR3 DNA sequence: TGTGCCAGCAGAGAGAACCGGAGACGGCACATGAACACTGAAGCTTTCTTT. Protein: CASRENRRRHMNTEAFF.

This chain joins TRBV7-2 and TRBJ1-4; no reliable D call. V dropped 5 bases and J dropped 5 bases, with 15 bases sitting between them. Per germline, CDR1 SGHTA and CDR2 FQGNSA. The CDR3 has 15 residues. CDR3 DNA: TGTGCCAGCAGCCCCTGGACGGCGCAGAATGAAAAACTGTTTTTT. Amino acid sequence: CASSPWTAQNEKLFF.

The rearrangement joins TRBV7-2 to TRBJ2-5; D is unresolved. The CDR3 has 13 amino acids. Trimming pared 6 bases from V and 2 bases from J, leaving 10 bases between. The germline CDR1 and CDR2 sequences are SGHTA and FQGNSA. In DNA form, the CDR3 reads TGTGCCAGCAGACGGGCCAGGCAAGAGACCCAGTACTTC. Its translation: CASRRARQETQYF.

This clone has just a few counts. The sample holds other DNA sequences that translate to the same CDR3. The chain uses TRBV4-1 and TRBJ1-4; 7 bases map to TRBD1. This CDR3 contains 15 residues. Germline CDR1 is MGHRA and CDR2 is YSYEKL. After removal of 0 bases from V and 5 bases from J, the junction contained 3 bases not matched to a gene. Written as DNA, the CDR3 is TGCGCCAGCAGCCAAGAAGCGACAGGGAATGAAAAACTGTTTTTT. Its protein is CASSQEATGNEKLFF.

This sequence joins TRBV28 and TRBJ1-1; TRBD1 might be the D (5 bases). The CDR3 covers 15 residues. Deletions cut 4 bases from V and 5 bases from J, with 17 bases between. Germline V lookup: CDR1 MDHEN, CDR2 SYDVKM. CDR3 nucleotide sequence: TGTGCCAGCAGTTCGCCCGGTCTCGGGGGGACTGAAGCTTTCTTT. Translation: CASSSPGLGGTEAFF.

In this sample, this clone turned up a few times. This chain links TRBV7-2 with TRBJ1-1; no definite D call. This CDR3 comprises 15 residues. The germline V and J ends were trimmed by 2 bases and 1 base, with 11 bases remaining between them. Per the germline V gene, CDR1 is SGHTA and CDR2 is FQGNSA. As DNA, the CDR3 is TGTGCCAGCAGCTTATGGGTAGGGCCGAACACTGAAGCTTTCTTT. As protein: CASSLWVGPNTEAFF.

The chain couples TRBV10-3 to TRBJ2-7; weak D call: TRBD1 (6 bases). V dropped 10 bases and J dropped 5 bases, with 18 bases sitting between them. The length of the CDR3 is 13 residues. Germline V gene sequence: CDR1 ENHRY, CDR2 SYGVKD. The CDR3 sequence: CATLDPGEHEQYF. CDR3 DNA: TGTGCCACCCTAGACCCAGGGGAGCACGAGCAGTACTTC.

The CDR3 here is CASSRLAAYQETQYF. CDR3 bases: TGTGCCAGCAGCCGACTAGCCGCGTACCAAGAGACCCAGTACTTC. The genes are TRBV5-5 and TRBJ2-5, with 7 bases lining up with TRBD2. This CDR3 is built from 15 residues. Germline V lookup: CDR1 SGHKS, CDR2 YYEKEE (reference sequence). The ends lost 4 bases at V and 0 bases at J; junction bases unmatched: 6.

The chain joins TRBV5-1 to TRBJ1-3, with D tentatively TRBD1 (6 bases). The germline CDR1 and CDR2 sequences are SGHRS and YFSETQ. This CDR3 has 15 amino acids. V was trimmed by 4 bases and J by 0 bases, leaving 11 bases between them. CDR3 sequence (DNA): TGCGCCAGCAGCCTAGGACAGAGCTCTGGAAACACCATATATTTT. This sequence encodes CASSLGQSSGNTIYF.

This clone has only a few counts. The chain couples TRBV11-1 to TRBJ2-4, with D maybe TRBD1 (6 bases). Germline V gene data show CDR1 as SGHAT and CDR2 as FQDESV (reference sequence). CDR3 length: 18 residues. V was clipped by 5 bases and J by 3 bases, with 23 bases between them. The chain's CDR3 is CASSLPQGKTLGKNIQYF. Written as DNA, the CDR3 is TGTGCCAGCAGCCTCCCACAGGGTAAAACGTTAGGCAAAAACATTCAGTACTTC.

The chain recombines TRBV19 with TRBJ1-6; D is possibly TRBD1 (6 bases). The CDR3 consists of 16 residues. Germline V CDR1 and CDR2: LNHDA, SQIVND (reference sequence). V was shortened by 5 bases and J by 2 bases, with 13 bases between the two germline ends. The CDR3 loop reads CASSVTGITYNSPLHF. CDR3 sequence (DNA): TGTGCCAGTAGTGTAACAGGGATAACCTATAATTCACCCCTCCACTTT.

The chain links TRBV7-8 to TRBJ1-1; D is perhaps TRBD1 (5 bases). Germline V gene data show CDR1 as SGHVS and CDR2 as FQNEAQ. The CDR3 is 13 amino acids. V shed 5 bases and J shed 6 bases, with 13 bases lying between them. The CDR3 loop is CASSRDGVSEAFF. CDR3 in DNA: TGTGCCAGCAGCCGGGACGGGGTTTCTGAAGCTTTCTTT.

The chain uses TRBV19 and TRBJ1-1; TRBD1 is a possible D gene (6 bases). The CDR3 has 15 residues. Germline V gene data show CDR1 as LNHDA and CDR2 as SQIVND (reference sequence). Trimming cost V 2 bases and J 6 bases, with 16 bases left between them. The CDR3, as DNA: TGTGCCAGTAGTATATTAGAGGGGGGAGTCGCTGAAGCTTTCTTT. This translates into CASSILEGGVAEAFF.

This clone was observed a single time. The chain recombines TRBV7-6 with TRBJ2-2; D call uncertain. Trimming removed 5 bases at V and 4 bases at J, with 14 bases between. In germline, CDR1 is SGHVS, CDR2 FNYEAQ. This CDR3 is 15 amino acids long. CDR3 sequence (DNA): TGTGCCAGCAGCACCGACACCCGGGTCACCGGGGAGCTGTTTTTT. It is translated as CASSTDTRVTGELFF.

The V and J genes are TRBV7-9 and TRBJ2-1; weak D call: TRBD1 (5 bases). CDR1 and CDR2 (germline): SEHNR, FQNEAQ (reference sequence). This CDR3 contains 15 residues. Trimming took 5 bases from V and 1 from J, leaving 12 bases between them. The CDR3 sequence: CASSPRQGSYNEQFF. CDR3 DNA sequence: TGTGCCAGCAGCCCGAGGCAGGGATCCTACAATGAGCAGTTCTTC. Full variable domain (outside the CDR3, taken from reference TRBV7-9 and TRBJ2-1): DTGVSQNPRHKITKRGQNVTFRCDPISEHNRLYWYRQTLGQGPEFLTYFQNEAQLEKSRLLSDRFSAERPKGSFSTLEIQRTEQGDSAMYLCASSPRQGSYNEQFFGPGTRLTVL.

The chain couples TRBV5-5 to TRBJ1-6, with a weak D call TRBD1 (5 bases). Germline V lookup: CDR1 SGHKS, CDR2 YYEKEE (reference sequence). The CDR3 totals 14 residues. V was pared by 0 bases and J by 9 bases, with 10 bases between. The DNA of the CDR3 is TGTGCCAGCAGCTTGGCAGGGTCGGGTTCACCCCTCCACTTT. This sequence encodes CASSLAGSGSPLHF.

The chain links TRBV28 to TRBJ2-5, with 8 positions matching TRBD2. V gave up 2 bases and J gave up 0 bases; unmatched junction bases: 2. Germline CDR1 and CDR2: MDHEN and SYDVKM. The CDR3 spans 15 residues. The CDR3 here is CASSLAGGHQETQYF. As DNA, the CDR3 is TGTGCCAGCAGTTTAGCGGGGGGACACCAAGAGACCCAGTACTTC.

This clone was counted between two and nine times. The rearrangement links TRBV18 to TRBJ2-5; D ambiguous. The CDR3 length is 14 residues. With 8 bases removed from V and 5 bases from J, the gap between germline ends came to 18 bases. Germline assignment: CDR1 KGHSH and CDR2 LQKENI. The CDR3 region has the DNA TGTGCCAGCAGCCAGCCAGGCATAAGGGAGACCCAGTACTTC. This encodes CASSQPGIRETQYF.

This clone turned up a few times. V gene TRBV7-6 combines with J gene TRBJ2-3; D not certain. Germline V gene lookup returns CDR1 SGHVS and CDR2 FNYEAQ. The V end lost 1 base, the J end lost 2 bases, and 1 base lay between the germline ends. The CDR3 extends over 12 amino acids. This CDR3 reads CASSLDTDTQYF. CDR3 DNA: TGTGCCAGCAGCTTAGACACAGATACGCAGTATTTT. Using reference TRBV7-6 and TRBJ2-3 for the parts outside the CDR3, the full variable domain is GAGVSQSPRYKVTKRGQDVALRCDPISGHVSLYWYRQALGQGPEFLTYFNYEAQQDKSGLPNDRFSAERPEGSISTLTIQRTEQRDSAMYRCASSLDTDTQYFGPGTRLTVL.